Reported below is one T cell receptor (beta chain). The antigen is undetermined. Germline assignment: CDR1 LGHDT and CDR2 YNNKEL (reference sequence). The V end was cut by 5 bases, the J end by 0 bases, with 11 bases between. The CDR3 totals 15 residues. This specimen belongs to a study of T cell responses to AZD1222 COVID-19 vaccine. The protocol was immunoSEQ multiplex PCR, while the TCRdb copy is restricted to in-frame clones and leaves out a portion. The sample lists 150,000 or so clones; 80% to 90% were seen once. General study points: Only six or seven AZD1222 recipients were seropositive at baseline.

The receptor was isolated from an adult in good health. The rearrangement joins TRBV3-1 (or the pseudogene TRBV3-2) to TRBJ2-1; tentative D call: TRBD2 (6 bases). The material was peripheral blood, obtained on day 0 of AZD1222 vaccination. CDR3 sequence (DNA): TGTGCCAGCAGCGATCAGGACTACTCCTACAATGAGCAGTTCTTC. This sequence encodes CASSDQDYSYNEQFF.